This T cell receptor beta chain is from a study of cytomegalovirus exposure and HLA in healthy donors. General study findings and limits: TCR association rates varied by HLA locus in a later analysis, with DRB1 highest and HLA-C lowest. Prediction of most subjects' HLA-A and HLA-B alleles by TCR beta sequences was reportedly accurate.

The CDR3 consists of 15 residues. Trimming removed 5 bases from V and 0 bases from J; junction bases left unmatched: 4. The germline V gene has CDR1 KGHSH and CDR2 LQKENI. With regard to this clone: The antigen remains unidentified.

The PCR had 60 Vbeta and 13 Jbeta primers. In the authors' methods: As a later analysis found, there were 78 million or so unique TCR beta chains, of which roughly 11 million were shared. TCRdb keeps only in-frame clones here, not all; method: immunoSEQ multiplex PCR. V and J calls and clone size are copied from that table; D and trimming were computed from the DNA. Found here are approximately 150,000 clones, 75% of them singletons; the top ten hold around 4.9%. The receptor comes from a male donor in good health and CMV-seronegative. The sample comprised PBMCs. The chain uses TRBV18 and TRBJ1-3; 7 bases fit TRBD1. Written as DNA, the CDR3 is TGTGCCAGCTCAACAGGGACAGACTCTGGAAACACCATATATTTT. It codes for CASSTGTDSGNTIYF.